What follows are 18 T cell receptor beta chains derived from one specimen sequenced in a study of spatial heterogeneity in lung cancer. Each CDR3 protein is one row after TCRdb ran MiXCR on the 5' RACE reads. The table records 55,000 to 75,000 distinct CDR3 sequences, less than 9.5% of them present only once. The time point is: blood at routine non-recurrence follow-up after resection. Sequences were derived from PBMCs, sampled at follow-up. The receptors were sampled from a female donor with early-stage non-small cell lung cancer.

There are a few counts of this clonotype. This chain joins TRBV6-5 and TRBJ2-2; D perhaps matches TRBD2 (6 bases). Germline V gene lookup returns CDR1 MNHEY and CDR2 SVGAGI. CDR3 length: 15 residues. V dropped 5 bases and J dropped 0 bases, with 10 bases sitting between them. The CDR3 DNA reads as TGTGCCAGCAGTCAAGGACTACCGAACACCGGGGAGCTGTTTTTT. Translated, it gives CASSQGLPNTGELFF.

This clonotype has just a few counts. The chain links TRBV20-1 to TRBJ2-4, with 7 bases fitting TRBD2. V trimming: 4 bases; J trimming: 3 bases; junction bases outside the gene matches: 9. Germline CDR1 and CDR2: DFQATT and SNEGSKA (reference sequence). CDR3 length: 15 amino acids. The CDR3 sequence: CSATRLATGKNIQYF. Written as DNA, the CDR3 is TGCAGTGCTACCCGACTAGCAACAGGCAAAAACATTCAGTACTTC.

This sequence joins TRBV28 and TRBJ1-4; weak D call: TRBD1 (5 bases). Germline V gene lookup returns CDR1 MDHEN and CDR2 SYDVKM. The ends were cut back, 5 bases at V and 7 bases at J, with 11 bases in the middle. This CDR3 contains 13 residues. The CDR3 DNA reads as TGTGCCAGCAGTGGGGCCCCGGTTGAAAAACTGTTTTTT. Its protein is CASSGAPVEKLFF.

This clonotype was counted many times. The chain combines TRBV20-1 with TRBJ2-2; D perhaps matches TRBD2 (6 bases). Germline loops: CDR1 DFQATT, CDR2 SNEGSKA (reference sequence). The V gene lost 6 bases and the J gene lost 7 bases, with 21 bases spanning the gap. The CDR3 sequence is 15 residues long. The CDR3 sequence is CSATAIAGIIGELFF. The DNA for the CDR3 is TGCAGTGCGACCGCTATCGCGGGAATAATCGGGGAGCTGTTTTTT.

The table lists this clonotype with many counts. V is TRBV30 and J is TRBJ2-3, with D unresolved. Germline V gene lookup returns CDR1 GTSNPN and CDR2 SVGIG (reference sequence). This CDR3 spans 12 amino acids. The V gene lost 0 bases and the J gene lost 10 bases, with 11 bases spanning the gap. CDR3: CAWSVFRAAQYF. DNA for the CDR3: TGTGCCTGGAGTGTATTTAGGGCGGCGCAGTATTTT.

Many counts were recorded for this clonotype. This chain uses TRBV6-2 or TRBV6-3 with TRBJ2-7, with 8 bases identical to TRBD1. The trim removed 2 bases at V and 6 bases at J, leaving 9 bases unmatched. Germline CDR1 MNHEY, CDR2 SVGEGT. This CDR3 contains 15 residues. The CDR3 here is CASSYTTGTGAEQYF. In DNA form, the CDR3 reads TGTGCCAGCAGTTACACCACCGGGACAGGCGCCGAGCAGTACTTC.

This clonotype has ten or more counts. The chain joins TRBV27 to TRBJ1-6; D is uncertain. Deletions cut 6 bases from V and 13 bases from J, with 19 bases between. Germline V lookup: CDR1 MNHEY, CDR2 SMNVEV (reference sequence). The CDR3 is 14 residues long. The CDR3 region is CASSPGRTPTPLHF. In DNA form, the CDR3 reads TGTGCCAGCAGCCCGGGCCGCACCCCAACGCCCCTCCACTTT.

This clonotype was detected ten times or more. The rearrangement joins TRBV7-9 to TRBJ2-5; D unresolved. The CDR3 consists of 14 residues. Trimming removed 1 base from V and 2 bases from J, with 8 bases in between. The V gene's germline CDR1 is SEHNR and CDR2 FQNEAQ (reference sequence). CDR3 bases: TGTGCCAGCAGCTTAGGGATTTTACAAGAGACCCAGTACTTC. Its translation: CASSLGILQETQYF. The full variable domain, completed using reference TRBV7-9 and TRBJ2-5, is DTGVSQNPRHKITKRGQNVTFRCDPISEHNRLYWYRQTLGQGPEFLTYFQNEAQLEKSRLLSDRFSAERPKGSFSTLEIQRTEQGDSAMYLCASSLGILQETQYFGPGTRLLVL.

Ten or more counts support this clonotype. The rearrangement uses TRBV6-2 or TRBV6-3 and TRBJ2-1, with 13 bases matching TRBD2. V gave up 6 bases and J gave up 8 bases; unmatched junction bases: 10. Per the germline V gene, CDR1 is MNHEY and CDR2 is SVGEGT. This CDR3 has 16 residues. Here the CDR3 DNA reads TGTGCCAGCAGCTCCTTAGGACTAGCGGGAGAACATGAGCAGTTCTTC. It translates to CASSSLGLAGEHEQFF.

This clonotype was counted at least ten times. The chain uses TRBV19 and TRBJ2-3, with D maybe TRBD2 (6 bases). This CDR3 comprises 15 residues. The germline gives CDR1 LNHDA, CDR2 SQIVND (reference sequence). Trimming stripped 5 bases from V and 3 bases from J, with 15 bases between. The CDR3 DNA reads as TGTGCCAGTAGTCCACGACTAGATTCGACAGATACGCAGTATTTT. Its translation is CASSPRLDSTDTQYF.

In its sample, this clonotype was seen many times. CDR3 sequence (DNA): TGTGCCACCAGCCGGGGCCCGAATGAGCAGTTCTTC. Encoded protein: CATSRGPNEQFF. The chain carries TRBV24-1 and TRBJ2-1; TRBD1 or TRBD2 may be the D gene (5 bases each). The CDR3 has 12 amino acids. CDR1 and CDR2 from the germline V gene are KGHDR and SFDVKD. With 7 bases removed from V and 7 bases from J, the gap between germline ends came to 10 bases.

This clonotype was recorded at least ten times. The gene calls are TRBV28 and TRBJ1-5; D ambiguous. V lost 6 bases, J lost 2 bases, and 8 bases lay in between. The CDR3 is made up of 13 amino acids. CDR1 is MDHEN, CDR2 SYDVKM, per germline. CDR3 residues: CASRVTGNQPQHF. DNA for the CDR3: TGTGCCAGCAGGGTAACGGGCAATCAGCCCCAGCATTTT.

This clonotype showed up just a few times. The chain couples TRBV19 to TRBJ2-1, with D unresolved. CDR1 is LNHDA, CDR2 SQIVND, per germline (reference sequence). The CDR3 is 19 residues long. V was pared by 4 bases and J by 0 bases, with 22 bases between. CDR3 in amino acids: CASSNGGIIETHSYNEQFF. Here the CDR3 DNA reads TGTGCCAGTAGTAATGGCGGAATTATTGAGACCCACTCCTACAATGAGCAGTTCTTC.

The chain links TRBV4-1 to TRBJ1-1; possible D gene TRBD1, 6 bases. Trimming took off 1 base at V and 2 bases at J, with 14 bases between the two ends. The CDR3 length is 16 residues. Germline V gives CDR1 MGHRA, CDR2 YSYEKL. The CDR3 reads CASSQVGGAQNTEAFF. CDR3 DNA sequence: TGCGCCAGCAGCCAAGTAGGGGGGGCGCAAAACACTGAAGCTTTCTTT.

On this clonotype itself: Just one base apart from a much larger clone, this may be a read error. The gene calls are TRBV7-2 and TRBJ1-1; TRBD1 matches at 10 bases. CDR1 and CDR2 (germline): SGHTA, FQGNSA. CDR3 length: 15 amino acids. CDR3 nucleotide sequence: TGTGTCAGCAGCCTAACGGGACAGGGGTATTCGGAAGCTTTCTTT. Translated: CVSSLTGQGYSEAFF.

There are many counts of this clonotype. The chain has TRBV5-1 and TRBJ1-2; the D is unclear. Germline V gene lookup returns CDR1 SGHRS and CDR2 YFSETQ. V was trimmed by 0 bases and J by 5 bases, leaving 11 bases between them. This CDR3 is built from 14 residues. CDR3 sequence reads: CASSLEQRLYGYTF. The CDR3 coding sequence is TGCGCCAGCAGCTTGGAACAGAGACTTTATGGCTACACCTTC.

The J gene is TRBJ2-1, the V gene TRBV5-1; 8 bases are a match to TRBD2. CDR1 and CDR2 from the germline V gene are SGHRS and YFSETQ. CDR3 length equals 17 residues. V shed 2 bases, J shed 3 bases, and the junction held 10 bases outside the gene matches. The CDR3 nucleotides read TGCGCCAGCAGCTTTGCCCTTGGCGGGAGGATCTACAATGAGCAGTTCTTC. Translating gives CASSFALGGRIYNEQFF. Supplemented by reference TRBV5-1 and TRBJ2-1, the full variable domain reads KAGVTQTPRYLIKTRGQQVTLSCSPISGHRSVSWYQQTPGQGLQFLFEYFSETQRNKGNFPGRFSGRQFSNSRSEMNVSTLELGDSALYLCASSFALGGRIYNEQFFGPGTRLTVL.

The sample holds many counts of this clonotype. The chain has TRBV27 and TRBJ2-7; D is undetermined. Germline V gives CDR1 MNHEY, CDR2 SMNVEV (reference sequence). With 0 bases removed from V and 5 bases from J, the gap between germline ends came to 8 bases. The CDR3 totals 13 residues. CDR3 nucleotide sequence: TGTGCCAGCAGTTTATCGCTAGTGAACGAGCAGTACTTC. Translated: CASSLSLVNEQYF.